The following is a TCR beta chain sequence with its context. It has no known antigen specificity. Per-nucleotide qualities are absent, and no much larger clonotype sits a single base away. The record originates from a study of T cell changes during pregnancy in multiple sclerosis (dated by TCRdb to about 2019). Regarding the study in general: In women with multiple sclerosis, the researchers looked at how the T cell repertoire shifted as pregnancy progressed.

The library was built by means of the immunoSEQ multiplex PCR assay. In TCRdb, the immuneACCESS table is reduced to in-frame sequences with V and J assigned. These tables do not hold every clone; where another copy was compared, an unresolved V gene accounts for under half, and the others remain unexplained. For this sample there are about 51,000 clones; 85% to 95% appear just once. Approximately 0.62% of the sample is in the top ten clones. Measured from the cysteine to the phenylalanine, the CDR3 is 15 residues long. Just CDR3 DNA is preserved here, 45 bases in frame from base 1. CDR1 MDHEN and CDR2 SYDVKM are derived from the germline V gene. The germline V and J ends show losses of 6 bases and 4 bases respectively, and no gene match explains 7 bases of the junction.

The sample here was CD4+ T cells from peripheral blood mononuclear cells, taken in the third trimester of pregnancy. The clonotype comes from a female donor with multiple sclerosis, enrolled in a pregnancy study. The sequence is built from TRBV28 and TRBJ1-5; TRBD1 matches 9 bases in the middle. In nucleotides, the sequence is TGTGCCAGCAGAGGGACAGGGAACGGGAATCAGCCCCAGCATTTT. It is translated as CASRGTGNGNQPQHF.